This TCR beta chain was captured by sequencing in a study of blood T cell repertoires in COVID-19. Study background: T cells, B-cell-depleted T cells, or PBMCs provided the cDNA or gDNA that served as material.

Enrollment of patients from Seattle took place during active infection, with longitudinal follow-up. The repertoire was sequenced with immunoSEQ multiplex PCR; TCRdb's copy has only in-frame clones and lacks some. The sample consists of 300,000 to 450,000 clones, 87% of them appearing once. Sample: peripheral blood. This clonotype originated in a woman aged 55-69 years with COVID-19, enrolled during active disease.

CDR3 bases: TGCGCCAGCAGCTTGGCCCTCGGAGGACAGGGTATATACAATGAGCAGTTCTTC. Its translation: CASSLALGGQGIYNEQFF. The genes are TRBV5-1 and TRBJ2-1; TRBD1 matches at 8 bases. Germline V gives CDR1 SGHRS, CDR2 YFSETQ. V lost 0 bases to trimming and J lost 4 bases; unmatched junction nucleotides: 12. The CDR3 runs 18 residues.